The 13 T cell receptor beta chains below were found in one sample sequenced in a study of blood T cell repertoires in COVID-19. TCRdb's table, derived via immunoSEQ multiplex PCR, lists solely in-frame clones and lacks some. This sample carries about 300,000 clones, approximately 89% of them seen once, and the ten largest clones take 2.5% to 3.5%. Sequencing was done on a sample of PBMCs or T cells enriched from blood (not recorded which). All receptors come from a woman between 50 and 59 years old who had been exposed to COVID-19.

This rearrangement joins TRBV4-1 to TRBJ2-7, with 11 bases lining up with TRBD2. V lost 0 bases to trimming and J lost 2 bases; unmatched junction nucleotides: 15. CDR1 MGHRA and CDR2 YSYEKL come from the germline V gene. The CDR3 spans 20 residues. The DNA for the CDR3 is TGCGCCAGCAGCCAAGATCCCCCACTAGCGGGGGAGACCCTCACCTACGAGCAGTACTTC. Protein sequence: CASSQDPPLAGETLTYEQYF.

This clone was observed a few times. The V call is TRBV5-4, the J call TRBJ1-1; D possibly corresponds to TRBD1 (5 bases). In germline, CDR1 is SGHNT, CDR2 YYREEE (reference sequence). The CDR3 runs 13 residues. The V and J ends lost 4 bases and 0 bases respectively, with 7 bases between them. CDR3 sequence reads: CASSPGMNTEAFF. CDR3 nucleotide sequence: TGTGCCAGCAGCCCAGGGATGAACACTGAAGCTTTCTTT.

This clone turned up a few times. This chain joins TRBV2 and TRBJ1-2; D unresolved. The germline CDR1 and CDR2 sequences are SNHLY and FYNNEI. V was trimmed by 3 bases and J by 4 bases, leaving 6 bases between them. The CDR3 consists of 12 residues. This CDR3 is CASSETLYGYTF. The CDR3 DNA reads TGTGCCAGCAGTGAGACACTCTATGGCTACACCTTC.

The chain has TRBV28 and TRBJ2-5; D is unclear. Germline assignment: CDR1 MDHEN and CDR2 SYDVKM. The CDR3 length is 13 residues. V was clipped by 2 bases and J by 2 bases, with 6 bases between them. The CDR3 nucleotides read TGTGCCAGCAGTTTAAGAGAGCAAGAGACCCAGTACTTC. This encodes CASSLREQETQYF.

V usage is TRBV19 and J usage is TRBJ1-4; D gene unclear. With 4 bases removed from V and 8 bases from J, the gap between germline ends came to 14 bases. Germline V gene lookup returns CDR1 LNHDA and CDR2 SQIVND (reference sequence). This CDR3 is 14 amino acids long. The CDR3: CASSSYPREEKLFF. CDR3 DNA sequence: TGTGCCAGTAGTAGTTATCCACGTGAGGAAAAACTGTTTTTT. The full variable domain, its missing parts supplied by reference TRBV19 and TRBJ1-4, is DGGITQSPKYLFRKEGQNVTLSCEQNLNHDAMYWYRQDPGQGLRLIYYSQIVNDFQKGDIAEGYSVSREKKESFPLTVTSAQKNPTAFYLCASSSYPREEKLFFGSGTQLSVL.

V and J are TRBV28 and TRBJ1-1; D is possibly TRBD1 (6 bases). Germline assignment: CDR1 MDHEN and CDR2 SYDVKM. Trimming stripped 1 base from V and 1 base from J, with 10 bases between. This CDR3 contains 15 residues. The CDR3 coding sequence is TGTGCCAGCAGTTTATCCAGGGGCGGGAACACTGAAGCTTTCTTT. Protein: CASSLSRGGNTEAFF.

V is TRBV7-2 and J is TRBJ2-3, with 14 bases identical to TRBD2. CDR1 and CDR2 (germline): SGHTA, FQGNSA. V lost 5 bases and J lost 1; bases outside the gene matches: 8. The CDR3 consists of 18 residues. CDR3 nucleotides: TGTGCCAGCAGCACCGGGACTAGCGGGGGACGTCGCACAGATACGCAGTATTTT. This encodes CASSTGTSGGRRTDTQYF.

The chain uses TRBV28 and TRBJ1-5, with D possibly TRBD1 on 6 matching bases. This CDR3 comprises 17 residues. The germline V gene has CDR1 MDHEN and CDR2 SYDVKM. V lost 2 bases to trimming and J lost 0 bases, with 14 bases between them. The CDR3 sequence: CASSLPLDSYSNQPQHF. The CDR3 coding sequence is TGTGCCAGCAGTTTACCCCTGGACAGTTATAGCAATCAGCCCCAGCATTTT.

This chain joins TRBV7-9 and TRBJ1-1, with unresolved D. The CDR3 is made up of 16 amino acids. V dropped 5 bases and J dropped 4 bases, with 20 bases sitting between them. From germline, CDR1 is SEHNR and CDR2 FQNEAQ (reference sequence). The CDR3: CASSRSHPLLRTEAFF. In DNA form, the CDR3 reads TGTGCCAGCAGCCGGAGTCACCCCCTCCTGCGCACTGAAGCTTTCTTT.

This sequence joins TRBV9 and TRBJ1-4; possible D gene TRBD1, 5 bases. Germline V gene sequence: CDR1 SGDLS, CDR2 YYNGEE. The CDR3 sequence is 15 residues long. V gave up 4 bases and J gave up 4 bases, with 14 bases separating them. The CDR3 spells CASSFGGEDNEKLFF. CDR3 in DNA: TGTGCCAGCAGCTTTGGAGGGGAGGATAATGAAAAACTGTTTTTT.

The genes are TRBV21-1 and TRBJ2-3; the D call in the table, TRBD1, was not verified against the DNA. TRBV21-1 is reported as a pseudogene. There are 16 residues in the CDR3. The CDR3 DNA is TGTGCCAGCAGCAATGGGGACAGGGGTCGGACAGATACGCAGTATTTT. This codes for CASSNGDRGRTDTQYF.

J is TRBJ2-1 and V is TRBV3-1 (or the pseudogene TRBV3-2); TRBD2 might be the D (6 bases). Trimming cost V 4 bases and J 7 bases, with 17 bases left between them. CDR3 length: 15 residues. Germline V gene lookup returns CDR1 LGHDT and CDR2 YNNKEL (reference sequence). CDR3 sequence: CASSRSTFGGNEQFF. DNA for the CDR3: TGTGCCAGCAGCCGGTCGACGTTTGGGGGGAATGAGCAGTTCTTC.

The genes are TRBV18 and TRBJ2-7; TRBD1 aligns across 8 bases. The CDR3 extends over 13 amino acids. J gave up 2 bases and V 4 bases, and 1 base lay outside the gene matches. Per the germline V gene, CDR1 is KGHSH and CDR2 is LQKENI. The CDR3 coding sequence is TGTGCCAGCTCACGGGGACAGGCCTACGAGCAGTACTTC. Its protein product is CASSRGQAYEQYF.